This T cell receptor (beta chain) was profiled in a study of OX40 agonist ivuxolimab in advanced cancers. For the study at large: At 0.01 to 10 mg/kg, ivuxolimab was administered intravenously to patients every 2 weeks. Study-level findings and limits: Circulating CD4+ and CD8+ T cells showed clonal expansion by week 6 at 0.1 to 3.0 mg/kg. The study found that CD8+ T cells averaged more expanded clones than CD4+.

In the case of this clone: The antigen is not known.

Data came from immunoSEQ multiplex PCR; TCRdb stores just in-frame clones and leaves some out. The table includes around 66,000 clones, about nine tenths detected once. V gave up 2 bases and J gave up 6 bases, with 14 bases separating them. The CDR3 is 15 residues long. CDR1 is MNHNY and CDR2 is SVGAGI in the germline V gene (reference sequence). The source material was CD4+ or CD8+ T cells sorted from blood, sampled in a trial of the OX40 agonist ivuxolimab. This chain joins TRBV6-6 and TRBJ1-5; D is ambiguous. The sequence derives from an adult with an advanced solid tumor such as melanoma, head and neck, liver or kidney cancer. Here the CDR3 reads CASSYVDPKSQPQHF. CDR3 DNA sequence: TGTGCCAGCAGTTACGTAGACCCAAAAAGTCAGCCCCAGCATTTT.